Listed below are T cell receptor beta chains from one sample, sequenced in a study of cytomegalovirus exposure and HLA in healthy donors. Profiled with immunoSEQ multiplex PCR; TCRdb holds only in-frame clones, not every one. The sample lists roughly 230,000 clones, about 90% occurring once. What was sequenced was PBMCs. The receptors were gathered from a girl aged 2 to 10 in good health and CMV-seronegative. The CDR3 runs from the conserved cysteine through the conserved F or W. A D gene is named only where the DNA matches it firmly. Size values are once, few and many counts, or a class for expanded clones, and some rows have none.

length: 15; size: NA; J: TRBJ2-2; V: TRBV7-6; D: NA; CDR3: CASSFSDRMAGELFF; DNA: TGTGCCAGCAGCTTCAGCGACAGGATGGCCGGGGAGCTGTTTTTT
length: 14; size: NA; J: TRBJ2-7; V: TRBV2; D: NA; CDR3: CASRDIPMRNEQYF; DNA: TGTGCCAGCCGGGACATCCCCATGAGGAACGAGCAGTACTTC
length: 16; size: NA; J: TRBJ2-6; V: TRBV2; D: TRBD1; CDR3: CASGGTGSSGANVLTF; DNA: TGTGCCAGCGGGGGGACAGGGAGTTCTGGGGCCAACGTCCTGACTTTC
length: 14; size: few; J: TRBJ2-1; V: TRBV5-4; D: NA; CDR3: CASSLGVQGNEQFF; DNA: TGTGCCAGCAGCTTGGGAGTTCAGGGGAACGAGCAGTTCTTC
length: 17; size: once; J: TRBJ1-4; V: TRBV9; D: NA; CDR3: CASSVGMNSATNEKLFF; DNA: TGTGCCAGCAGCGTAGGTATGAACTCTGCAACTAATGAAAAACTGTTTTTT
length: 13; size: NA; J: TRBJ2-2; V: TRBV7-2; D: TRBD2; CDR3: CAYAGTSAGELFF; DNA: TGTGCCTATGCCGGGACTAGCGCCGGGGAGCTGTTTTTT
length: 12; size: NA; J: TRBJ1-2; V: TRBV9; D: NA; CDR3: CASFTLDFGYTF; DNA: TGTGCCAGCTTTACATTGGACTTCGGCTACACCTTC
length: 15; size: NA; J: TRBJ2-1; V: TRBV27; D: TRBD1; CDR3: CASTPRDRGQFEQFF; DNA: TGTGCCAGCACCCCTCGGGACAGGGGGCAATTTGAGCAGTTCTTC
length: 14; size: NA; J: TRBJ1-2; V: TRBV5-6; D: NA; CDR3: CASSLGAGSYGYTF; DNA: TGTGCCAGCAGCTTGGGCGCAGGCTCCTATGGCTACACCTTC
length: 13; size: NA; J: TRBJ1-2; V: TRBV5-4; D: NA; CDR3: CASSHSINYGYTF; DNA: TGTGCCAGCAGCCACAGCATTAACTATGGCTACACCTTC
length: 15; size: NA; J: TRBJ1-3; V: TRBV6-5; D: NA; CDR3: CASSYGPGTGNTIYF; DNA: TGTGCCAGCAGTTACGGCCCGGGTACTGGAAACACCATATATTTT
length: 19; size: once; J: TRBJ2-1; V: TRBV12-5; D: TRBD2; CDR3: CASGLRQQKTSGRVNEQFF; DNA: TGTGCTAGTGGTTTGAGGCAACAAAAGACTAGCGGGAGGGTCAATGAGCAGTTCTTC
length: 12; size: NA; J: TRBJ1-1; V: TRBV27; D: NA; CDR3: CASIQSNTEAFF; DNA: TGTGCCAGCATCCAGTCGAACACTGAAGCTTTCTTT
length: 16; size: NA; J: TRBJ2-5; V: TRBV18; D: TRBD2; CDR3: CASSPLAGDPRGTQYF; DNA: TGTGCCAGCTCACCGCTAGCGGGAGACCCTCGGGGGACCCAGTACTTC
length: 13; size: NA; J: TRBJ2-7; V: TRBV2; D: NA; CDR3: CASNQGLAYEQYF; DNA: TGTGCCAGCAATCAGGGTTTGGCCTACGAGCAGTACTTC
length: 17; size: NA; J: TRBJ2-7; V: TRBV6-1; D: NA; CDR3: CASSAKAGWDTHYEQYF; DNA: TGTGCCAGCAGTGCTAAGGCCGGGTGGGACACCCACTACGAGCAGTACTTC
length: 16; size: NA; J: TRBJ2-5; V: TRBV18; D: TRBD2; CDR3: CASSPGLAGAVETQYF; DNA: TGTGCCAGCTCACCCGGACTAGCGGGGGCTGTGGAGACCCAGTACTTC
length: 15; size: NA; J: TRBJ2-2; V: TRBV5-1; D: TRBD1; CDR3: CASGQGKFGTGELFF; DNA: TGCGCCAGCGGACAGGGGAAATTTGGCACCGGGGAGCTGTTTTTT
length: 12; size: NA; J: TRBJ1-2; V: TRBV6-5; D: NA; CDR3: CASWGLLYGYTF; DNA: TGTGCCAGCTGGGGGCTCCTCTATGGCTACACCTTC
length: 13; size: NA; J: TRBJ2-1; V: TRBV2; D: NA; CDR3: CASRQDEGGEQFF; DNA: TGTGCCAGCAGGCAGGATGAGGGGGGGGAGCAGTTCTTC
length: 15; size: NA; J: TRBJ2-7; V: TRBV5-1; D: NA; CDR3: CASSLEGIAGREQYF; DNA: TGCGCCAGCAGCTTGGAAGGGATCGCGGGACGCGAGCAGTACTTC
length: 17; size: few; J: TRBJ2-1; V: TRBV7-6; D: TRBD2; CDR3: CASSETASGSSYNEQFF; DNA: TGTGCCAGCAGCGAGACAGCTAGCGGAAGCTCCTACAATGAGCAGTTCTTC
length: 15; size: NA; J: TRBJ1-1; V: TRBV27; D: NA; CDR3: CASNSPGRGNTEAFF; DNA: TGTGCCAGCAACTCACCCGGCAGGGGGAACACTGAAGCTTTCTTT
length: 16; size: once; J: TRBJ2-7; V: TRBV21-1; D: NA; CDR3: CASSKLGGQPSYEQYF; DNA: TGTGCCAGCAGCAAACTCGGGGGACAGCCCTCCTACGAGCAGTACTTC
length: 13; size: NA; J: TRBJ2-3; V: TRBV30; D: NA; CDR3: CAWSVQGVDTQYF; DNA: TGTGCCTGGAGTGTACAAGGGGTAGATACGCAGTATTTT
length: 15; size: NA; J: TRBJ2-5; V: TRBV19; D: NA; CDR3: CASSPTFDRPETQYF; DNA: TGTGCCAGTAGTCCCACCTTTGACAGACCAGAGACCCAGTACTTC
length: 16; size: NA; J: TRBJ2-1; V: TRBV7-9; D: TRBD2; CDR3: CASSSHRTSGRNEQFF; DNA: TGTGCCAGCAGCTCACATAGGACTAGCGGGAGAAATGAGCAGTTCTTC
length: 18; size: NA; J: TRBJ2-6; V: TRBV19; D: TRBD2; CDR3: CASSEPAGARGGANVLTF; DNA: TGTGCCAGTAGTGAGCCAGCGGGAGCGCGGGGTGGGGCCAACGTCCTGACTTTC
length: 14; size: NA; J: TRBJ1-4; V: TRBV30; D: NA; CDR3: CAWSVQGANEKLFF; DNA: TGTGCCTGGAGTGTACAAGGGGCTAATGAAAAACTGTTTTTT
length: 12; size: NA; J: TRBJ1-2; V: TRBV5-1; D: NA; CDR3: CASPLLRGGYTF; DNA: TGCGCCAGCCCCCTACTCAGAGGTGGCTACACCTTC
length: 17; size: NA; J: TRBJ2-7; V: TRBV5-4; D: TRBD1; CDR3: CASSWTPRTGGDHEQYF; DNA: TGTGCCAGCAGCTGGACCCCGAGGACAGGGGGAGACCACGAGCAGTACTTC
length: 14; size: NA; J: TRBJ1-5; V: TRBV6-1; D: NA; CDR3: CASSEEGWGQPQHF; DNA: TGTGCCAGCAGTGAAGAGGGGTGGGGTCAGCCCCAGCATTTT
length: 13; size: once; J: TRBJ2-7; V: TRBV27; D: TRBD2; CDR3: CASSSGGYFEQYF; DNA: TGTGCCAGCAGTTCCGGGGGGTATTTCGAGCAGTACTTC
length: 18; size: NA; J: TRBJ1-6; V: TRBV28; D: TRBD1; CDR3: CASSQLWTGGSYNSPLHF; DNA: TGTGCCAGCAGTCAGCTTTGGACAGGGGGGTCCTATAATTCACCCCTCCACTTT